This TCR beta chain appears in the sequencing data of a study of blood T cell repertoires in COVID-19. As for the study in general: Material from acute and convalescent COVID-19 was sourced from the United States, Italy and Spain. T cells, B-cell-depleted T cells, or PBMCs provided the cDNA or gDNA that served as material.

The table came from immunoSEQ multiplex PCR; TCRdb's copy has only in-frame clones and leaves some out. The data hold fewer than 200,000 clones, with 75% to 90% observed a single time. The Seattle patients joined while their infection was active and were tracked longitudinally afterward. The CDR3 loop spans 18 amino acids. With 4 bases clipped from V and 6 bases from J, the junction kept 16 bases outside the gene matches. Germline V lookup: CDR1 SGHNT, CDR2 YYREEE (reference sequence). The sample was peripheral blood. This sequence joins TRBV5-4 and TRBJ2-1; the match to TRBD2 covers 10 bases. This receptor was obtained from a woman aged 70-85 years with COVID-19, enrolled during active disease. The CDR3 DNA reads as TGTGCCAGCAGCCGGCCCCCCTCCCTAGCGGGAGTGGGCAATGAGCAGTTCTTC. Its protein product is CASSRPPSLAGVGNEQFF. The complete variable domain, with remaining parts taken from reference TRBV5-4 and TRBJ2-1, reads ETGVTQSPTHLIKTRGQQVTLRCSSQSGHNTVSWYQQALGQGPQFIFQYYREEENGRGNFPPRFSGLQFPNYSSELNVNALELDDSALYLCASSRPPSLAGVGNEQFFGPGTRLTVL.